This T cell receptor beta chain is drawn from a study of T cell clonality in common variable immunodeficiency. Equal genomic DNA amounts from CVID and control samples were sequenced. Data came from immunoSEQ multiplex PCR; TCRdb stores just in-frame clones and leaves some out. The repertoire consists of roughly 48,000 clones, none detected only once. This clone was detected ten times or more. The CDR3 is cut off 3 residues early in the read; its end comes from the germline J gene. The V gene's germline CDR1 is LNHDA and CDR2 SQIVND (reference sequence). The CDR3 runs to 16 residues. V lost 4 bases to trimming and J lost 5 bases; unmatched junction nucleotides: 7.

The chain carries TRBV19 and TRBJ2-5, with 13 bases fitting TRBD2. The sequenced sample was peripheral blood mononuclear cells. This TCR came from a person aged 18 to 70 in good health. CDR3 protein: CASSKGLAGRGETQYF. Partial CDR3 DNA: TGTGCCAGTAGTAAGGGACTAGCGGGACGGGGGGAGACC.